These 5 T cell receptor beta chains were sequenced from one sample in a study of molecular identifiers for immune sequencing clone quantification. From the PCR reads, TCRdb called clonotypes with MiXCR, one entry per CDR3 protein. The table shows under 350,000 distinct CDR3 sequences, with roughly 24% occurring only once. Material: naive CD8+ T cells from blood, with Jurkat cell RNA spiked in. Subset here: FACS-sorted CD8+CD4-CCR7+CD45RA+ naive T cells. Source of these receptors: a human donor in good health. Some libraries in this study had Jurkat cell RNA spiked in.

As concerns this clonotype: This may stem from a read error, because a much larger clone lies one nucleotide away. The rearrangement joins TRBV12-3 or TRBV12-4 to TRBJ2-3; a possible D gene is TRBD1 (6 bases). The CDR3 totals 14 residues. CDR3 coding DNA: TGTGCCGGCAGTACCCTAGGACAGACAGATACGCAGTATTTT. It is translated as CAGSTLGQTDTQYF.

Notes on this clonotype: A much larger clone lies a single base off, so this may be a read error. This chain connects TRBV5-3 to TRBJ1-1; D gene ambiguous. TRBV5-3 qualifies as an ORF whose function is uncertain. This CDR3 has 11 residues. The germline V and J ends were trimmed by 8 bases and 4 bases, with 9 bases remaining between them. The CDR3 DNA follows: TGTGCCAGCAGCGCAGTCACTGAAGCTTTCTTT. The encoded protein is CASSAVTEAFF.

This clonotype was detected a few times. This chain links TRBV6-1 with TRBJ2-4; D not resolved. V was clipped by 7 bases and J by 3 bases, with 13 bases between them. Germline loops: CDR1 MNHNS, CDR2 SASEGT. The CDR3 runs to 14 residues. Written as DNA, the CDR3 is TGTGCCAGCATTGGTGCAATTGACAAAAACATTCAGTACTTC. Protein sequence: CASIGAIDKNIQYF.

This clonotype was recorded once. The J gene is TRBJ2-2, the V gene TRBV27, with D tentatively TRBD1 or TRBD2 (5 bases each). Germline V gene lookup returns CDR1 MNHEY and CDR2 SMNVEV (reference sequence). The CDR3 has 17 amino acids. V lost 5 bases to trimming and J lost 4 bases, with 20 bases between them. CDR3 DNA sequence: TGTGCCAGCAGTCCAATCCACAAGGGACCGAGCACCGGGGAGCTGTTTTTT. Protein sequence: CASSPIHKGPSTGELFF.

This clonotype was counted ten times or more. The chain recombines TRBV28 with TRBJ2-6; D might be TRBD1 or TRBD2, each matching 5 bases. The V and J ends lost 6 bases and 0 bases respectively, with 15 bases between them. This CDR3 has 17 amino acids. The germline V gene encodes CDR1 MDHEN and CDR2 SYDVKM. CDR3 amino acids: CASRKGTPYSGANVLTF. For the CDR3, the DNA is TGTGCCAGCAGGAAGGGGACCCCCTACTCTGGGGCCAACGTCCTGACTTTC.